A single sample gave rise to the 15 T cell receptor beta chains below, sequenced in a study of blood T cells in healthy people across ages. A sample-barcoded 5' primer and a J-beta primer mix were used in a second PCR of roughly 7 to 11 cycles. TCRdb called the 5' RACE reads again in MiXCR, with one record for every CDR3 protein. Of around 280,000 distinct CDR3 sequences listed, 25% to 30% were seen once; the top ten hold approximately 29%. Material for sequencing was blood. The receptor source for this set is a woman aged 70-85 years in good health.

In its sample, this clonotype was seen a few times. V gene TRBV20-1 combines with J gene TRBJ2-5; 7 bases match TRBD2. Germline CDR1 is DFQATT and CDR2 is SNEGSKA (reference sequence). This CDR3 spans 12 amino acids. V was pared by 6 bases and J by 7 bases, with 8 bases of the junction left unmatched. CDR3: CSALKSGGTQYF. The DNA of the CDR3 is TGCAGTGCCCTAAAGTCGGGGGGGACCCAGTACTTC.

The rearrangement links TRBV20-1 to TRBJ2-1, with 11 bases identical to TRBD2. The CDR3 loop spans 14 amino acids. The germline CDR1 and CDR2 sequences are DFQATT and SNEGSKA (reference sequence). Trimming removed 4 bases from V and 6 bases from J; junction bases left unmatched: 5. CDR3 DNA sequence: TGCAGTGCTAAACGTCTAGCGGGAGGCAATGAGCAGTTCTTC. Residues: CSAKRLAGGNEQFF.

CDR3 protein: CASNTGASNQPQHF. The CDR3 nucleotides read TGTGCCAGTAACACAGGGGCGAGCAATCAGCCCCAGCATTTT. The chain carries TRBV28 and TRBJ1-5; 7 bases agree with TRBD1. From germline, CDR1 is MDHEN and CDR2 SYDVKM. The CDR3 has 14 amino acids. Losses at the gene ends were 9 bases for V and 1 base for J; bases not matched to a gene: 6.

This clonotype has only a few counts. CDR3 coding DNA: TGTGCCACCAGCAGAGGCAGGGGTCAGAATGGTGGGGCTGAAGCTTTCTTT. Encoded protein: CATSRGRGQNGGAEAFF. The rearrangement uses TRBV15 and TRBJ1-1, with a tentative D call TRBD1 (6 bases). The CDR3 contains 17 residues. Trimming took off 1 base at V and 6 bases at J, with 21 bases between the two ends. CDR1 and CDR2 from the germline V gene are LNHNV and YYDKDF (reference sequence).

The rearrangement uses TRBV5-4 and TRBJ1-5; weak D call: TRBD1 (6 bases). Germline values: CDR1 SGHNT, CDR2 YYREEE (reference sequence). The germline V and J ends were trimmed by 3 bases and 7 bases, with 44 bases remaining between them. The CDR3 runs to 24 residues. The CDR3 sequence is CASSSGSGNIQYLGAGTPGQPQHF. The CDR3 region has the DNA TGTGCCAGCAGCTCCGGGAGCGGAAACATTCAGTACCTCGGCGCCGGGACACCAGGACAGCCCCAGCATTTT.

This clonotype occurred a few times. Written as DNA, the CDR3 is TGCAGCGTTGACGCTTACGACAGGGGTAACACAGATACGCAGTATTTT. This encodes CSVDAYDRGNTDTQYF. This rearrangement joins TRBV29-1 to TRBJ2-3, with 8 nucleotides matching TRBD1. Germline loops: CDR1 SQVTM, CDR2 ANQGSEA. The J segment lost 2 bases and the V segment lost 3 bases, leaving 10 bases of the junction unmatched. The CDR3 has 16 residues.

In its sample, this clonotype was seen once. One end of the junction is discordant with germline, which a read error may explain. The chain uses TRBV5-1 and TRBJ1-4, with 8 bases fitting TRBD1. CDR3 size: 14 residues. Germline CDR1 SGHRS, CDR2 YFSETQ. Written as DNA, the CDR3 is TGCGCCAGCAGCCCGACGGACAGGGATGAAAAACTCTTTTTT. Its protein product is CASSPTDRDEKLFF.

This clonotype was picked up one time. The genes are TRBV29-1 and TRBJ2-5; 7 nucleotides align to TRBD1. The DNA matches TRBJ2-7 better at its end, which makes the J call doubtful. Germline values: CDR1 SQVTM, CDR2 ANQGSEA. CDR3 size: 16 residues. The CDR3 here is CSVQGVVGAFPYEQYF. The CDR3 DNA sequence: TGCAGCGTCCAGGGGGTAGTAGGGGCCTTTCCTTACGAGCAGTACTTC.

V usage is TRBV7-2 and J usage is TRBJ1-2, with D possibly matching TRBD1 (5 bases). Trimming left V 2 bases short and J 8 bases short, with 15 bases between. Per germline, CDR1 SGHTA and CDR2 FQGNSA. There are 14 residues in the CDR3. For the CDR3, the DNA is TGTGCCAGCAGCTTACAGGGAAACGGCGGGGGCTACACCTTC. Protein product: CASSLQGNGGGYTF. The entire variable domain, with the rest obtained from reference TRBV7-2 and TRBJ1-2, is as follows: GAGVSQSPSNKVTEKGKDVELRCDPISGHTALYWYRQSLGQGLEFLIYFQGNSAPDKSGLPSDRFSAERTGGSVSTLTIQRTQQEDSAVYLCASSLQGNGGGYTFGSGTRLTVV.

This clonotype was observed a few times. The chain is built from TRBV29-1 and TRBJ2-2, with D possibly matching TRBD2 (6 bases). The CDR3 loop spans 15 amino acids. Trimming removed 4 bases from V and 5 bases from J, with 17 bases in between. Germline V lookup: CDR1 SQVTM, CDR2 ANQGSEA. CDR3 bases: TGCAGCGTTGCAGGGACTCCTGGGAGGACCGGGGAGCTGTTTTTT. As protein: CSVAGTPGRTGELFF.

This clonotype came up many times. The chain is built from TRBV20-1 and TRBJ2-4; 9 nucleotides align to TRBD2. Trimming removed 3 bases from V and 6 bases from J; junction bases left unmatched: 3. Germline values: CDR1 DFQATT, CDR2 SNEGSKA (reference sequence). The CDR3 length is 13 residues. CDR3 protein: CSASLAGANIQYF. CDR3 nucleotide sequence: TGCAGTGCTAGTTTAGCGGGAGCAAACATTCAGTACTTC.

This clonotype was observed a few times. The junction departs from germline at one end; a sequencing error may be responsible. The CDR3 region has the DNA TGTGCCAGCAGTACCGACTCCCACCGGCACTTC. Translated, it gives CASSTDSHRHF. The genes are TRBV6-6 and TRBJ2-7; no definite D call. The germline V gene has CDR1 MNHNY and CDR2 SVGAGI (reference sequence). This CDR3 comprises 11 residues.

J is TRBJ2-1 and V is TRBV4-1; TRBD1 aligns across 7 bases. The assigned J gene may be wrong: the sequence end matches TRBJ2-5 better. The CDR3 totals 14 residues. Germline V lookup: CDR1 MGHRA, CDR2 YSYEKL. CDR3 in DNA: TGCGCCAGCAGCCGGACAGGCCTTCAAGAGACCCAGTACTTC. It encodes CASSRTGLQETQYF.

This clonotype was counted only a few times. This chain joins TRBV11-2 and TRBJ2-1; perhaps TRBD2 as D (6 bases). The CDR3 is made up of 17 amino acids. Trimming took off 2 bases at V and 3 bases at J, with 17 bases between the two ends. Looked up from germline, CDR1 is SGHAT and CDR2 is FQNNGV. CDR3 nucleotide sequence: TGTGCCAGCAGCTTACGACTAGTGGGAGACGGCTACAATGAGCAGTTCTTC. The encoded protein is CASSLRLVGDGYNEQFF.

V usage is TRBV28 and J usage is TRBJ1-6; D is undetermined. This CDR3 spans 15 amino acids. Germline V gene data show CDR1 as MDHEN and CDR2 as SYDVKM. Trimming pared 5 bases from V and 3 bases from J, leaving 11 bases between. The CDR3, as DNA: TGTGCCAGCAGTGGATCAAGAGGCTATAATTCACCCCTCCACTTT. Its translation: CASSGSRGYNSPLHF.